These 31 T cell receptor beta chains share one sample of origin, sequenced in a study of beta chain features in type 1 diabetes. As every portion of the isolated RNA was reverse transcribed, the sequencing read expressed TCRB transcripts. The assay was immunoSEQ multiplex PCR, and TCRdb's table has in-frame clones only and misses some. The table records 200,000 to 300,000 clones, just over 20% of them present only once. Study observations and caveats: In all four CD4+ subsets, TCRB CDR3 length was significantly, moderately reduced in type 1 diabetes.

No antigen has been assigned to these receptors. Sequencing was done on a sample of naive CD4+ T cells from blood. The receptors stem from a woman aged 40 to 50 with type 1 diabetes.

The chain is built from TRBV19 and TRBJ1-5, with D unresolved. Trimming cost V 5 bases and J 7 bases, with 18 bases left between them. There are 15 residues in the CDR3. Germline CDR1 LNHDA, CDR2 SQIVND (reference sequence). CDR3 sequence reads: CASSPSGPREQPQHF. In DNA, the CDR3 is TGTGCCAGTAGTCCCAGTGGGCCGCGGGAACAGCCCCAGCATTTT.

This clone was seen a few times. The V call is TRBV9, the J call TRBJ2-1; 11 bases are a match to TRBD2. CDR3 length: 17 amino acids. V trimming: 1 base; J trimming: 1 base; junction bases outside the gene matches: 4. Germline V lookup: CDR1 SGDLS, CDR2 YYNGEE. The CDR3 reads CASSVTSGSGSYNEQFF. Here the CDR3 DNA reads TGTGCCAGCAGCGTAACTAGCGGGAGCGGTTCCTACAATGAGCAGTTCTTC.

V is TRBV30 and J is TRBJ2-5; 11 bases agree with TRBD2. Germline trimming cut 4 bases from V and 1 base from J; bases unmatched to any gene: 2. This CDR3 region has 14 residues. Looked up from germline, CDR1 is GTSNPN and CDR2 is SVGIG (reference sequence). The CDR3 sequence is CAWTTSGAQETQYF. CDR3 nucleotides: TGTGCCTGGACGACTAGCGGGGCCCAAGAGACCCAGTACTTC.

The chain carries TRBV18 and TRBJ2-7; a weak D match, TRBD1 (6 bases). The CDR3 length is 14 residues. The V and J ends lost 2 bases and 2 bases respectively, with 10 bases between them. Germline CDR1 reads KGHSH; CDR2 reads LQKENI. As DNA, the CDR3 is TGTGCCAGCTCACCAAAGGGGGTCCCCTACGAGCAGTACTTC. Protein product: CASSPKGVPYEQYF.

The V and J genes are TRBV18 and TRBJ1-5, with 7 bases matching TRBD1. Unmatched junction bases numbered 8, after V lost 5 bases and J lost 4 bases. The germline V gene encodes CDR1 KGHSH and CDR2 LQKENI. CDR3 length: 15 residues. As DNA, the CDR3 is TGTGCCAGCTCAACACTAGACAGGGAGAATCAGCCCCAGCATTTT. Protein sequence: CASSTLDRENQPQHF.

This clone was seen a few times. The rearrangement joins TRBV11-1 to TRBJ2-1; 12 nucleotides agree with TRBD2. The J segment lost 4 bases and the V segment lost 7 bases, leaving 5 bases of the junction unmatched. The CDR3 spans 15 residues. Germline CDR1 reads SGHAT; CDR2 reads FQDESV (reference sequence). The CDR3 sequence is CASTLGLAGYNEQFF. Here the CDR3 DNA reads TGTGCCAGCACCCTAGGACTAGCGGGGTACAATGAGCAGTTCTTC.

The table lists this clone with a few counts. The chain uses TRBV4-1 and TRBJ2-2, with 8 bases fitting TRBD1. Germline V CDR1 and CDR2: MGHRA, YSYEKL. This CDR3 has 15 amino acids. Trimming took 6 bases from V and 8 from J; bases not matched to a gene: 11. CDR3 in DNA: TGCGCCAGCAGTCTTCTGGACAGGGCGCGGGGGGAGCTGTTTTTT. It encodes CASSLLDRARGELFF.

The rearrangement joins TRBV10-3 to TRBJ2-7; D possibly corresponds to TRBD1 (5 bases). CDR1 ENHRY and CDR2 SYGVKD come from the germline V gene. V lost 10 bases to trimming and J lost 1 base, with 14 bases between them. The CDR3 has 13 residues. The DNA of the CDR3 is TGTGCCACCCAACAGGACACGTCCTACGAGCAGTACTTC. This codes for CATQQDTSYEQYF.

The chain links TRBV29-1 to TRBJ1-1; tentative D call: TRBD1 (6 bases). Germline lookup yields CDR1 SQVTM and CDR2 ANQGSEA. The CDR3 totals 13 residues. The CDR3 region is CSLGAGLNTEAFF. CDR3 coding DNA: TGCTCCCTGGGGGCAGGCCTGAACACTGAAGCTTTCTTT.

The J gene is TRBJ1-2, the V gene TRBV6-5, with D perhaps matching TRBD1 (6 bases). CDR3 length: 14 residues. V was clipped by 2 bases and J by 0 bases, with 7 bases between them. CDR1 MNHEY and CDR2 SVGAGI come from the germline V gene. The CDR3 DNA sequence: TGTGCCAGCAGTTACCGGGACACTAACTATGGCTACACCTTC. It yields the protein CASSYRDTNYGYTF.

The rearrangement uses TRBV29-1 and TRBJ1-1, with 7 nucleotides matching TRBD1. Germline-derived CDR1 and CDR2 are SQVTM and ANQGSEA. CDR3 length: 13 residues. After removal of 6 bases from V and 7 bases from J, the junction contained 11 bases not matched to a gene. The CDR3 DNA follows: TGCAGCGTAGCCCGGGACAGTGACGGTGAAGCTTTCTTT. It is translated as CSVARDSDGEAFF.

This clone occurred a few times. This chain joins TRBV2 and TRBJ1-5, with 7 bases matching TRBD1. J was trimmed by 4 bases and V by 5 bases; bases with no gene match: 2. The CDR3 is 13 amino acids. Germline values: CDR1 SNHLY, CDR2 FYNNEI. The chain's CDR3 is CASSRDSNQPQHF. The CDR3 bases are TGTGCCAGCAGTCGGGACAGTAATCAGCCCCAGCATTTT.

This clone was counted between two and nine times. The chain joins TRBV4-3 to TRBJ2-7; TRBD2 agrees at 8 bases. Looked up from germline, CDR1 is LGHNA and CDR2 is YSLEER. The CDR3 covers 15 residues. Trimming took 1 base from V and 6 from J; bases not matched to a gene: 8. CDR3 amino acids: CASSQVTSALGEQYF. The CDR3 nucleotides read TGCGCCAGCAGCCAAGTGACTAGCGCACTCGGCGAGCAGTACTTC.

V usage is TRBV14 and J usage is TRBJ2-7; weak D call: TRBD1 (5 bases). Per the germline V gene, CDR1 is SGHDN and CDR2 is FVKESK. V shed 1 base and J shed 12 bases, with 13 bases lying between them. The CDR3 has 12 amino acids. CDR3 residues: CASSQGGSERYF. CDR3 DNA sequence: TGTGCCAGCAGCCAAGGGGGCAGCGAGAGGTACTTC.

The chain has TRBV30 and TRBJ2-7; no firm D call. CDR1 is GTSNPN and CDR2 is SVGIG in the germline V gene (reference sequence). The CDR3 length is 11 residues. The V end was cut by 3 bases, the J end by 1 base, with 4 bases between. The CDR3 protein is CAWRESYEQYF. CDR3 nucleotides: TGTGCCTGGAGAGAGTCCTACGAGCAGTACTTC. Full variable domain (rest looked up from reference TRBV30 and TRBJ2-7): SQTIHQWPATLVQPVGSPLSLECTVEGTSNPNLYWYRQAAGRGLQLLFYSVGIGQISSEVPQNLSASRPQDRQFILSSKKLLLSDSGFYLCAWRESYEQYFGPGTRLTVT.

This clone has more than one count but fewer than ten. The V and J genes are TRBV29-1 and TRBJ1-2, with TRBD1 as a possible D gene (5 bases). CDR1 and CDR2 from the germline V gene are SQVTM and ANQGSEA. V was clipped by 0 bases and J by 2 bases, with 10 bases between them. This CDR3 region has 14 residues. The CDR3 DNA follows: TGCAGCGTTGAAGAACAGGACAACAACTATGGCTACACCTTC. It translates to CSVEEQDNNYGYTF.

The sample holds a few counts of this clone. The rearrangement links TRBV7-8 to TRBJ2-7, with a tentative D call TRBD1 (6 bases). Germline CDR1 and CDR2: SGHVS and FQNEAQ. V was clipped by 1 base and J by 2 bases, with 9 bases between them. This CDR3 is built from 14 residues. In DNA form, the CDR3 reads TGTGCCAGCAGCTTAGACAGGGTCACCTACGAGCAGTACTTC. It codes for CASSLDRVTYEQYF. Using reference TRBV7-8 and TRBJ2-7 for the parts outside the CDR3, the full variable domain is GAGVSQSPRYKVAKRGQDVALRCDPISGHVSLFWYQQALGQGPEFLTYFQNEAQLDKSGLPSDRFFAERPEGSVSTLKIQRTQQEDSAVYLCASSLDRVTYEQYFGPGTRLTVT.

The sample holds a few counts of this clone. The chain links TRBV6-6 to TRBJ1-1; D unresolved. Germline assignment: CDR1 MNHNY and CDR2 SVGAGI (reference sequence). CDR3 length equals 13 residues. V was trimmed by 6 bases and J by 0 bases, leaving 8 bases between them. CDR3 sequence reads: CASRSGLNTEAFF. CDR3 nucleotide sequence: TGTGCCAGCAGGTCAGGATTGAACACTGAAGCTTTCTTT.

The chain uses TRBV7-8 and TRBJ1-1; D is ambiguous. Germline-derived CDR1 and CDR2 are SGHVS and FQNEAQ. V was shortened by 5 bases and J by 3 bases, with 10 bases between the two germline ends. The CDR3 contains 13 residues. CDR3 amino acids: CASSHGRDTEAFF. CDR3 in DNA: TGTGCCAGCAGCCATGGGAGGGACACTGAAGCTTTCTTT.

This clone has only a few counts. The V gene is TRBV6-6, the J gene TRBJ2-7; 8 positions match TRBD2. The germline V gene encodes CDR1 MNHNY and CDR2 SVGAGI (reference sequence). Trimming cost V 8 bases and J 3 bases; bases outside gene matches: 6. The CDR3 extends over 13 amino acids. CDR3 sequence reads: CASGAGGFYEQYF. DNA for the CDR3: TGTGCCAGCGGGGCGGGGGGCTTCTACGAGCAGTACTTC.

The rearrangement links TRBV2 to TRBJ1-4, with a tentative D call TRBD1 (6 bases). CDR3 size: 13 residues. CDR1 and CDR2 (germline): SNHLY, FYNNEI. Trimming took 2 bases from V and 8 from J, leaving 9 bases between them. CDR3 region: CASSERGSEKLFF. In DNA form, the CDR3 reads TGTGCCAGCAGTGAAAGGGGGAGCGAAAAACTGTTTTTT.

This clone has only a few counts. The CDR3 loop reads CSVDKGSHSGNTIYF. CDR3 nucleotides: TGCAGCGTTGACAAGGGGTCCCACTCTGGAAACACCATATATTTT. This chain joins TRBV29-1 and TRBJ1-3; tentatively, D is TRBD1 (5 bases). V gave up 3 bases and J gave up 0 bases, with 12 bases separating them. CDR3 length: 15 residues. Germline V gene data show CDR1 as SQVTM and CDR2 as ANQGSEA.

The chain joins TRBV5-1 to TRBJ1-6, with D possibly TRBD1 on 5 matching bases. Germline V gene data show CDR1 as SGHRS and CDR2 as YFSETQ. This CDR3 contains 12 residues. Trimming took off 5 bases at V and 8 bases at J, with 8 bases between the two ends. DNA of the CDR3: TGCGCCAGCAGTGTCAGGGATTCACCCCTCCACTTT. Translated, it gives CASSVRDSPLHF.

CDR3 DNA sequence: TGTGCCAGCAGCCCCGTGGGGACAGGGTTAGGAGCTTTCTTT. Translating gives CASSPVGTGLGAFF. V gene TRBV7-2 combines with J gene TRBJ1-1; 9 bases align to TRBD1. V shed 5 bases and J 10 bases; nucleotides not matched to a gene: 11. CDR1 SGHTA and CDR2 FQGNSA come from the germline V gene. The CDR3 extends over 14 amino acids.

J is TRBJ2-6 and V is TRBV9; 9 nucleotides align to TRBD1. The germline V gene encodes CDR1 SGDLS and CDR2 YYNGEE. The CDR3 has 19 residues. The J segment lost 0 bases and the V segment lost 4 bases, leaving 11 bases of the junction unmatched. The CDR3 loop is CASSPRPGQGFSGANVLTF. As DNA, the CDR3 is TGTGCCAGCAGCCCAAGACCGGGACAGGGATTCTCTGGGGCCAACGTCCTGACTTTC.

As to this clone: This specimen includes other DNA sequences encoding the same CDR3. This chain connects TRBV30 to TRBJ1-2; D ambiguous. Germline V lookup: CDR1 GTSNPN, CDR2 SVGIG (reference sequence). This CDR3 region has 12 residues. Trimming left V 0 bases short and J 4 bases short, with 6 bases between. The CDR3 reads CAWSVNSYGYTF. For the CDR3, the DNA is TGTGCCTGGAGTGTAAACAGCTATGGCTACACCTTC.

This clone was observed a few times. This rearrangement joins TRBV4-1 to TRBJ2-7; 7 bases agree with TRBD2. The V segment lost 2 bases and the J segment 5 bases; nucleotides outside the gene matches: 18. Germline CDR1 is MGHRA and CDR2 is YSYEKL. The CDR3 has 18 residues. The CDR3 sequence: CASSQFGGVSGETHEQYF. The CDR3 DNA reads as TGCGCCAGCAGCCAATTTGGGGGGGTCAGCGGTGAAACCCACGAGCAGTACTTC.

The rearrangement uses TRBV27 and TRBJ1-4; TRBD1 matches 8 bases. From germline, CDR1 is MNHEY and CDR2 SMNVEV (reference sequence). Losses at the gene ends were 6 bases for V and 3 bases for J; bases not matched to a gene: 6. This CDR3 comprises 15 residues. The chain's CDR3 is CASSSPTGANEKLFF. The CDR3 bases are TGTGCCAGCAGCTCCCCGACAGGGGCTAATGAAAAACTGTTTTTT.

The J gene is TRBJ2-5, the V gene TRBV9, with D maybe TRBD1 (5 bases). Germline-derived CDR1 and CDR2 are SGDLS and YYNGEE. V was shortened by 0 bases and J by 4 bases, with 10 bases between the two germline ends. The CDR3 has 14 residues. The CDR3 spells CASSVVGRGETQYF. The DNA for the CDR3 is TGTGCCAGCAGCGTAGTGGGTAGGGGAGAGACCCAGTACTTC.

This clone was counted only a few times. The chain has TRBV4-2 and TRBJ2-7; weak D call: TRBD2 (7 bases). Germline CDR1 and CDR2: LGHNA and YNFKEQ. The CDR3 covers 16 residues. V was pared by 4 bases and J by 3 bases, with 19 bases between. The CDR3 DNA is TGTGCCAGCAGCCCCGACGGGGGGACAACCAACTACGAGCAGTACTTC. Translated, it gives CASSPDGGTTNYEQYF.

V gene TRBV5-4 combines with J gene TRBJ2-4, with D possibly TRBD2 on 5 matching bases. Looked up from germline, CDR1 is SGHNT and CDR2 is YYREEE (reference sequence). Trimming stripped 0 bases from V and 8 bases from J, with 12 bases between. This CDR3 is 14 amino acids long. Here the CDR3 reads CASSLDPGLDIQYF. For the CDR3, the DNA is TGTGCCAGCAGCTTGGATCCGGGGTTAGACATTCAGTACTTC.